The T cell receptor beta chain described here comes from a study of beta chain features in type 1 diabetes. Study-level points and caveats: All four CD4+ subsets of Type 1 diabetes patients contained TCRB CDR3s that were moderately but significantly shorter.

This clone came up a few times. Antigen specificity is unknown. Expressed TCRB transcripts were sequenced after all isolated RNA was converted to cDNA. TCRdb's copy holds only in-frame clones and misses some; the assay was immunoSEQ multiplex PCR. The sample carries about 660,000 clones, about an eighth recorded once. In germline, CDR1 is LNHDA, CDR2 SQIVND (reference sequence). The V end was cut by 0 bases, the J end by 6 bases, with 8 bases between. The CDR3 extends over 13 amino acids. The sequencing sample was made of naive CD4+ T cells from blood. This clonotype was sampled from a man between 18 and 35 years old with type 1 diabetes. The chain uses TRBV19 and TRBJ1-2; D perhaps matches TRBD1 (5 bases). CDR3 sequence: CASSIDREDGYTF. The CDR3 bases are TGTGCCAGTAGTATAGACAGGGAGGATGGCTACACCTTC.